A selection of T cell receptor beta chains follows, all from one sample in a study of T cells after yellow fever vaccination. TCRdb re-derived calls from the 5' RACE reads in MiXCR, one entry per CDR3 protein. The repertoire holds roughly 68,000 distinct CDR3 sequences, with approximately 7% as singletons. The source was CD8+ T cells sorted from PBMCs, collected approximately 40 days after the first yellow fever vaccination. All receptors come from a man between 18 and 35 years old who received the YFV17D yellow fever vaccine. CDR3s include the opening cysteine and the closing phenylalanine or tryptophan. The D gene is left open where the match is weak. Clone size is given for some rows only: seen once, a few or many times, or a class if the clone is expanded.

d_gene: TRBD1
v_gene: TRBV5-1
abundance: -
j_gene: TRBJ1-6
CDR3nt: TGCGCCAGCGGGTACAGGGGGCTCCCTGGATCACCCCTCCACTTT
CDR3aa: CASGYRGLPGSPLHF

d_gene: -
v_gene: TRBV7-2
abundance: many
j_gene: TRBJ1-2
CDR3nt: TGTGCCAGCAGCTTAGCGCCGGGCCACCCCTATGGCTACACCTTC
CDR3aa: CASSLAPGHPYGYTF

d_gene: -
v_gene: TRBV25-1
abundance: few
j_gene: TRBJ2-3
CDR3nt: TGTGCCAGCAGTAGTCTAGTGGGCACAGATACGCAGTATTTT
CDR3aa: CASSSLVGTDTQYF

d_gene: -
v_gene: TRBV4-1
abundance: many
j_gene: TRBJ1-1
CDR3nt: TGCGCCAGCAGCCAAGGACAAACTGAAGCTTTCTTT
CDR3aa: CASSQGQTEAFF

d_gene: -
v_gene: TRBV4-1
abundance: many
j_gene: TRBJ2-5
CDR3nt: TGCGCCAGCAGCCAAGTACCCTTACAAGAGACCCAGTACTTC
CDR3aa: CASSQVPLQETQYF

d_gene: -
v_gene: TRBV7-9
abundance: many
j_gene: TRBJ2-4
CDR3nt: TGTGCCAGCAGCGAGGGGGGGCTGGCCAAAAACATTCAGTACTTC
CDR3aa: CASSEGGLAKNIQYF

d_gene: TRBD1
v_gene: TRBV20-1
abundance: -
j_gene: TRBJ1-1
CDR3nt: TGCAGTGCTAGAGGTACAGGGGGCCAACTTGAAGCTTTCTTT
CDR3aa: CSARGTGGQLEAFF

d_gene: -
v_gene: TRBV7-2
abundance: few
j_gene: TRBJ1-6
CDR3nt: TGTGCCAGCAGCTTAGCGGGGAGGGGTTCACCCCTCCACTTT
CDR3aa: CASSLAGRGSPLHF

d_gene: -
v_gene: TRBV7-9
abundance: -
j_gene: TRBJ2-2
CDR3nt: TGTGCCAGCAGATCGGGAGCCCTCACCGGGGAGCTGTTTTTT
CDR3aa: CASRSGALTGELFF

d_gene: TRBD1
v_gene: TRBV20-1
abundance: -
j_gene: TRBJ1-1
CDR3nt: TGCAGTGCAGTGACACCAGGACAGGGGTCGGGCACTGAAGCTTTCTTT
CDR3aa: CSAVTPGQGSGTEAFF

d_gene: -
v_gene: TRBV7-9
abundance: many
j_gene: TRBJ2-7
CDR3nt: TGTGCCAGCAGCTACAGCGCAACCTACGAGCAGTACTTC
CDR3aa: CASSYSATYEQYF

d_gene: -
v_gene: TRBV4-2
abundance: -
j_gene: TRBJ2-2
CDR3nt: TGTGCCAGCAGCCCGACTAGTTCCGGGGAGCTGTTTTTT
CDR3aa: CASSPTSSGELFF

d_gene: TRBD1
v_gene: TRBV5-4
abundance: few
j_gene: TRBJ2-1
CDR3nt: TGTGCCAGCAGCTCCGGGGACAGGGGTTCTCGTGAGCAGTTCTTC
CDR3aa: CASSSGDRGSREQFF

d_gene: TRBD2
v_gene: TRBV29-1
abundance: many
j_gene: TRBJ2-1
CDR3nt: TGCAGCGTTGAGGGGACTAGCGGTGCTGAGCAGTTCTTC
CDR3aa: CSVEGTSGAEQFF

d_gene: -
v_gene: TRBV5-4
abundance: -
j_gene: TRBJ2-1
CDR3nt: TGTGCCAGCAGCCCCCAGGGCATCCGAGCCGATGAGCAGTTCTTC
CDR3aa: CASSPQGIRADEQFF

d_gene: TRBD1
v_gene: TRBV7-6
abundance: many
j_gene: TRBJ2-7
CDR3nt: TGTGCCAGCAGCTTAAGGACAGGGAACACCTACGAGCAGTACTTC
CDR3aa: CASSLRTGNTYEQYF

d_gene: -
v_gene: TRBV29-1
abundance: many
j_gene: TRBJ2-1
CDR3nt: TGCAGCGCCGAAGAGCGGATCAATGAGCAGTTCTTC
CDR3aa: CSAEERINEQFF

d_gene: TRBD2
v_gene: TRBV20-1
abundance: many
j_gene: TRBJ2-1
CDR3nt: TGCAGTGCTAGAGAAGATACAGGGTATGGCGGGGGGGACTGGAGCTCCTACAATGAGCAGTTCTTC
CDR3aa: CSAREDTGYGGGDWSSYNEQFF

d_gene: -
v_gene: TRBV7-9
abundance: many
j_gene: TRBJ2-3
CDR3nt: TGTGCCAGCAGACCCCAGGGTAGCACAGATACGCAGTATTTT
CDR3aa: CASRPQGSTDTQYF

d_gene: -
v_gene: TRBV15
abundance: many
j_gene: TRBJ2-2
CDR3nt: TGTGCCACCAGCAGAGAGGAGCTGGGCGGGGAGCTGTTTTTT
CDR3aa: CATSREELGGELFF

d_gene: -
v_gene: TRBV7-8
abundance: few
j_gene: TRBJ1-1
CDR3nt: TGTGCCAGCATGAGGACCGCAGATAGGACTGAAGCTTTCTTT
CDR3aa: CASMRTADRTEAFF

d_gene: -
v_gene: TRBV20-1
abundance: many
j_gene: TRBJ2-3
CDR3nt: TGCAGTGCTAATTCCCCCCGGGACCATAGCACAGATACGCAGTATTTT
CDR3aa: CSANSPRDHSTDTQYF

d_gene: -
v_gene: TRBV6-6
abundance: many
j_gene: TRBJ2-3
CDR3nt: TGTGCCAGCAGTTACGGGGGGACAGATACGCAGTATTTT
CDR3aa: CASSYGGTDTQYF

d_gene: -
v_gene: TRBV12-3/TRBV12-4
abundance: many
j_gene: TRBJ1-4
CDR3nt: TGTGCCAGCAGTCCTAGTGGGACTAATGAAAAACTGTTTTTT
CDR3aa: CASSPSGTNEKLFF

d_gene: -
v_gene: TRBV10-3
abundance: many
j_gene: TRBJ1-1
CDR3nt: TGTGCCATCAGTGAGCTCCAGGGGATGAACACTGAAGCTTTCTTT
CDR3aa: CAISELQGMNTEAFF

d_gene: -
v_gene: TRBV6-2/TRBV6-3
abundance: -
j_gene: TRBJ2-5
CDR3nt: TGTGCCAGCAGTTACCCCAAAGAGACCCAGTACTTC
CDR3aa: CASSYPKETQYF

d_gene: TRBD2
v_gene: TRBV12-3/TRBV12-4
abundance: many
j_gene: TRBJ2-5
CDR3nt: TGTGCCAGCGGGGCTAGCGGTGAGACCCAGTACTTC
CDR3aa: CASGASGETQYF

d_gene: TRBD2
v_gene: TRBV7-2
abundance: many
j_gene: TRBJ2-7
CDR3nt: TGTGCCAGCAGCCGCGGACTAGCGGGCCAATACGAGCAGTACTTC
CDR3aa: CASSRGLAGQYEQYF

d_gene: TRBD1
v_gene: TRBV5-1
abundance: few
j_gene: TRBJ2-7
CDR3nt: TGCGCCAGCAGCTTGGGAGAGGGGGCAACCTACGAGCAGTACTTC
CDR3aa: CASSLGEGATYEQYF